Below, one T cell receptor beta chain is given with its context. The record originates from a study of T-cell memory formation after mild COVID-19. MiXCR was run by TCRdb on the 5' RACE reads, yielding one entry per CDR3 protein. The repertoire holds roughly 100,000 distinct CDR3 sequences, with over 10% as singletons. The CDR3 totals 14 residues. V lost 3 bases, J lost 5 bases, and 13 bases lay in between. The germline V gene encodes CDR1 MNHNS and CDR2 SASEGT. Sequencing used PBMCs or a T cell subset sorted from them (not recorded which). The rearrangement uses TRBV6-1 and TRBJ2-5, with a weak D call TRBD1 (6 bases). The receptor was derived from an adult woman who had mild COVID-19 (a few samples of this study predate the infection). Cell type and time point are not known. The CDR3 sequence is CASSDHRVEETQYF. The CDR3 DNA is TGTGCCAGCAGTGACCACAGGGTAGAGGAGACCCAGTACTTC.